Below are 18 T cell receptor beta chains sequenced from a single sample in a study of cytomegalovirus exposure and HLA in healthy donors. The PCR had 60 Vbeta and 13 Jbeta primers. The method was immunoSEQ multiplex PCR; TCRdb's version includes in-frame clones alone and lacks a portion of them. The table includes approximately 100,000 clones, around 85% detected once. The sequencing input was PBMCs. The receptors derive from a man aged 25-45 years in good health and CMV-seronegative.

The rearrangement joins TRBV30 to TRBJ2-3; 8 nucleotides agree with TRBD2. From germline, CDR1 is GTSNPN and CDR2 SVGIG (reference sequence). The ends lost 4 bases at V and 2 bases at J; junction bases unmatched: 5. The CDR3 totals 14 residues. DNA of the CDR3: TGTGCCTGGAATGGCGGGGGGTTCACAGATACGCAGTATTTT. Protein product: CAWNGGGFTDTQYF. The variable domain in full, with the rest retrieved from reference TRBV30 and TRBJ2-3, is SQTIHQWPATLVQPVGSPLSLECTVEGTSNPNLYWYRQAAGRGLQLLFYSVGIGQISSEVPQNLSASRPQDRQFILSSKKLLLSDSGFYLCAWNGGGFTDTQYFGPGTRLTVL.

The V call is TRBV19, the J call TRBJ2-5; possible D gene TRBD2, 6 bases. CDR1 and CDR2 from the germline V gene are LNHDA and SQIVND (reference sequence). With 1 base removed from V and 5 bases from J, the gap between germline ends came to 11 bases. The CDR3 sequence is 14 residues long. The CDR3 loop is CASSIGRGRETQYF. CDR3 coding DNA: TGTGCCAGTAGTATAGGTCGGGGGAGGGAGACCCAGTACTTC.

The rearrangement uses TRBV7-3 and TRBJ2-1; 9 positions agree with TRBD2. V lost 2 bases to trimming and J lost 6 bases; unmatched junction nucleotides: 2. Germline V lookup: CDR1 SGHTA, CDR2 FQGTGA. This CDR3 comprises 14 residues. Here the CDR3 DNA reads TGTGCCAGCAGCTTAGCTAGCGGGACCAATGAGCAGTTCTTC. It translates to CASSLASGTNEQFF.

The gene calls are TRBV6-5 and TRBJ2-1; 7 bases map to TRBD1. CDR1 and CDR2 (germline): MNHEY, SVGAGI. This CDR3 comprises 14 residues. With 6 bases clipped from V and 2 bases from J, the junction kept 4 bases outside the gene matches. CDR3 sequence reads: CASRSTGTYNEQFF. The CDR3 DNA reads as TGTGCCAGCAGATCGACAGGGACCTACAATGAGCAGTTCTTC.

This clone was counted a single time. This rearrangement joins TRBV2 to TRBJ2-3, with 7 bases aligning to TRBD1. The germline CDR1 and CDR2 sequences are SNHLY and FYNNEI. The J segment lost 4 bases and the V segment lost 6 bases, leaving 10 bases of the junction unmatched. There are 15 residues in the CDR3. Here the CDR3 DNA reads TGTGCCAGCAGAGCCGGACAGGCAACGTCAGATACGCAGTATTTT. Amino acids: CASRAGQATSDTQYF.

This chain uses TRBV7-2 with TRBJ2-3; D is undetermined. The V end lost 7 bases, the J end lost 0 bases, and 17 bases lay between the germline ends. Germline V gene sequence: CDR1 SGHTA, CDR2 FQGNSA. This CDR3 comprises 16 residues. The chain's CDR3 is CASTRPRYQSTDTQYF. As DNA, the CDR3 is TGTGCCAGCACCCGCCCCCGTTACCAGAGCACAGATACGCAGTATTTT.

The J gene is TRBJ2-4, the V gene TRBV7-9, with TRBD1 identical over 7 bases. Losses at the gene ends were 4 bases for V and 8 bases for J; bases not matched to a gene: 8. Looked up from germline, CDR1 is SEHNR and CDR2 is FQNEAQ (reference sequence). The CDR3 has 14 amino acids. The CDR3 DNA reads TGTGCCAGCAGCTCACAACAGGGGCAGGACATTCAGTACTTC. It is translated as CASSSQQGQDIQYF.

The V and J genes are TRBV27 and TRBJ2-7; TRBD1 aligns across 9 bases. This CDR3 spans 14 amino acids. The germline V gene has CDR1 MNHEY and CDR2 SMNVEV (reference sequence). Trimming at V came to 6 bases and at J to 6 bases, leaving 9 bases not matched to a gene. The CDR3 region has the DNA TGTGCCAGCAGCATGACAGGGGGTTCTACCGAGCAGTACTTC. As protein: CASSMTGGSTEQYF.

V is TRBV5-4 and J is TRBJ2-7; D is perhaps TRBD2 (5 bases). Trimming removed 3 bases at V and 4 bases at J, with 14 bases between. CDR1 and CDR2 from the germline V gene are SGHNT and YYREEE (reference sequence). The CDR3 extends over 14 amino acids. The CDR3 reads CASSSLSTMYEQYF. The CDR3 DNA follows: TGTGCCAGCAGCTCCCTCTCGACTATGTACGAGCAGTACTTC. The full variable domain, rest sourced from reference TRBV5-4 and TRBJ2-7, is ETGVTQSPTHLIKTRGQQVTLRCSSQSGHNTVSWYQQALGQGPQFIFQYYREEENGRGNFPPRFSGLQFPNYSSELNVNALELDDSALYLCASSSLSTMYEQYFGPGTRLTVT.

CDR3: CASSVNGTSGRAYEQFF. CDR3 bases: TGCGCCAGCAGTGTCAATGGGACTAGCGGGAGGGCCTATGAGCAGTTCTTC. The J gene is TRBJ2-1, the V gene TRBV10-1; TRBD2 matches at 16 bases. This CDR3 has 17 residues. Unmatched junction bases numbered 8, after V lost 4 bases and J lost 8 bases. Germline loops: CDR1 WNHNN, CDR2 SYGVQD (reference sequence).

This rearrangement joins TRBV5-4 to TRBJ1-6, with 7 positions matching TRBD1. Germline V gene data show CDR1 as SGHNT and CDR2 as YYREEE (reference sequence). This CDR3 is 14 amino acids long. Trimming removed 5 bases from V and 5 bases from J; junction bases left unmatched: 4. The CDR3 spells CASSSDRDNSPLHF. The DNA for the CDR3 is TGTGCCAGCAGTTCCGACAGGGATAATTCACCCCTCCACTTT.

This chain connects TRBV4-2 to TRBJ2-4, with D unresolved. The germline V gene encodes CDR1 LGHNA and CDR2 YNFKEQ. The CDR3 length is 18 residues. The ends were cut back, 0 bases at V and 0 bases at J, with 15 bases in the middle. The CDR3 coding sequence is TGTGCCAGCAGCCAAGATCATTCCACTGGAGTAGCCAAAAACATTCAGTACTTC. It translates to CASSQDHSTGVAKNIQYF.

This CDR3 reads CASRAGTSHNEQFF. The CDR3 DNA reads as TGTGCCAGCAGAGCCGGGACTAGTCACAATGAGCAGTTCTTC. The chain has TRBV28 and TRBJ2-1, with 8 nucleotides matching TRBD2. Germline trimming cut 6 bases from V and 5 bases from J; bases unmatched to any gene: 6. Germline CDR1 and CDR2: MDHEN and SYDVKM. This CDR3 comprises 14 residues.

V and J are TRBV19 and TRBJ2-1; 7 bases line up with TRBD2. Germline assignment: CDR1 LNHDA and CDR2 SQIVND (reference sequence). Germline trimming cut 7 bases from V and 3 bases from J; bases unmatched to any gene: 12. This CDR3 is built from 16 residues. CDR3 sequence: CASKGTAGTYYNEQFF. The CDR3 bases are TGTGCCAGTAAGGGAACAGCGGGGACTTACTACAATGAGCAGTTCTTC. The variable domain in full, completed from reference TRBV19 and TRBJ2-1, reads DGGITQSPKYLFRKEGQNVTLSCEQNLNHDAMYWYRQDPGQGLRLIYYSQIVNDFQKGDIAEGYSVSREKKESFPLTVTSAQKNPTAFYLCASKGTAGTYYNEQFFGPGTRLTVL.

The chain uses TRBV5-6 and TRBJ1-4; possible D gene TRBD1, 6 bases. The CDR3 has 19 residues. V gave up 4 bases and J gave up 0 bases, with 22 bases separating them. Per the germline V gene, CDR1 is SGHDT and CDR2 is YYEEEE. In DNA form, the CDR3 reads TGTGCCAGCAGCCCGGGCCAGGGGTTCAGGGATGCAACTAATGAAAAACTGTTTTTT. Its protein product is CASSPGQGFRDATNEKLFF.

The chain joins TRBV5-6 to TRBJ2-7; perhaps TRBD2 as D (5 bases). CDR1 is SGHDT, CDR2 YYEEEE, per germline. This CDR3 has 15 amino acids. Trimming removed 4 bases at V and 2 bases at J, with 16 bases between. DNA for the CDR3: TGTGCCAGCAGCCCCGTGGACGGGGATGCCTACGAGCAGTACTTC. This sequence encodes CASSPVDGDAYEQYF. Supplemented by reference TRBV5-6 and TRBJ2-7, the full variable domain reads DAGVTQSPTHLIKTRGQQVTLRCSPKSGHDTVSWYQQALGQGPQFIFQYYEEEERQRGNFPDRFSGHQFPNYSSELNVNALLLGDSALYLCASSPVDGDAYEQYFGPGTRLTVT.

The chain has TRBV6-5 and TRBJ2-3; possibly TRBD1 for D (6 bases). Germline values: CDR1 MNHEY, CDR2 SVGAGI. V was trimmed by 10 bases and J by 6 bases, leaving 23 bases between them. The CDR3 totals 15 residues. CDR3 sequence (DNA): TGTGCCATGGAACAGGGAGTATCGGGTTCGGATACGCAGTATTTT. Its translation is CAMEQGVSGSDTQYF.

This chain connects TRBV29-1 to TRBJ2-2, with D perhaps TRBD2 (5 bases). Looked up from germline, CDR1 is SQVTM and CDR2 is ANQGSEA. The V end was cut by 3 bases, the J end by 7 bases, with 12 bases between. The CDR3 extends over 13 amino acids. In nucleotides, the CDR3 is TGCAGCGTTGAGCTAGCTTGGAGCGGGGAGCTGTTTTTT. As protein: CSVELAWSGELFF.